The next 26 T cell receptor beta chains were all read from a single sample in a study of cytomegalovirus exposure and HLA in healthy donors. It was with 60 Vbeta and 13 Jbeta primers that the PCR ran. Repertoires were generated with immunoSEQ multiplex PCR, while TCRdb's copy carries only in-frame clones and drops some. In the table there are about 150,000 clones, approximately 8.9% of which are singletons. Sequenced: PBMCs. The receptor set was obtained from a woman aged 40 to 50 in good health and CMV-seropositive.

The chain employs TRBV10-1 and TRBJ2-1; 7 nucleotides align to TRBD1. Germline-derived CDR1 and CDR2 are WNHNN and SYGVQD (reference sequence). The CDR3 sequence is 17 residues long. J was trimmed by 6 bases and V by 4 bases; bases with no gene match: 15. CDR3 DNA: TGCGCCAGCAGTGTATCGAACGGACAGCGACAGGGCAATGAGCAGTTCTTC. Translating gives CASSVSNGQRQGNEQFF.

This clone has only a few counts. This chain connects TRBV10-2 to TRBJ1-1; TRBD1 agrees at 8 bases. Germline CDR1 is WSHSY and CDR2 is SAAADI. The J segment lost 3 bases and the V segment lost 2 bases, leaving 2 bases of the junction unmatched. CDR3 length: 14 residues. The CDR3 spells CASSETGGYTEAFF. CDR3 in DNA: TGCGCCAGCAGTGAGACAGGGGGTTACACTGAAGCTTTCTTT.

This clone has just a few counts. This chain links TRBV18 with TRBJ1-6; D gene uncertain. This CDR3 is 16 amino acids long. Germline CDR1 reads KGHSH; CDR2 reads LQKENI. V lost 3 bases to trimming and J lost 0 bases, with 9 bases between them. CDR3: CASSPKEGSYNSPLHF. CDR3 DNA sequence: TGTGCCAGCTCACCTAAGGAGGGCTCCTATAATTCACCCCTCCACTTT.

V gene TRBV5-4 combines with J gene TRBJ2-1, with 10 bases fitting TRBD2. The CDR3 spans 15 residues. The junction had 5 bases not matched to a gene; V was cut back by 4 bases and J by 4 bases. From germline, CDR1 is SGHNT and CDR2 YYREEE (reference sequence). The chain's CDR3 is CASSQQLAGYNEQFF. The CDR3 bases are TGTGCCAGCAGCCAACAACTAGCGGGGTACAATGAGCAGTTCTTC.

The rearrangement links TRBV5-1 to TRBJ2-3; D unclear. This CDR3 spans 14 amino acids. The germline V gene encodes CDR1 SGHRS and CDR2 YFSETQ. The ends were cut back, 0 bases at V and 0 bases at J, with 5 bases in the middle. Here the CDR3 DNA reads TGCGCCAGCAGCTTGGCGGGTAGCACAGATACGCAGTATTTT. It specifies CASSLAGSTDTQYF.

This clone was observed a few times. The chain couples TRBV21-1 to TRBJ1-1. TRBV21-1 is marked as a pseudogene. The CDR3 length is 15 residues. The CDR3 region is CASSKGFGGNTEAFF. CDR3 DNA: TGTGCCAGCAGCAAAGGGTTCGGTGGGAACACTGAAGCTTTCTTT.

The chain recombines TRBV19 with TRBJ2-2, with TRBD1 matching over 9 bases. Germline CDR1 LNHDA, CDR2 SQIVND (reference sequence). The CDR3 runs 14 residues. After removal of 6 bases from V and 6 bases from J, the junction contained 5 bases not matched to a gene. DNA for the CDR3: TGTGCCAGTAGATCACAGGGGGCGCCCGGGGAGCTGTTTTTT. Its protein is CASRSQGAPGELFF.

A few counts support this clone. The chain employs TRBV7-9 and TRBJ2-3; perhaps TRBD2 as D (5 bases). The CDR3 is 12 amino acids. Germline values: CDR1 SEHNR, CDR2 FQNEAQ (reference sequence). The V end lost 5 bases, the J end lost 8 bases, and 11 bases lay between the germline ends. The CDR3 is CASSADRGTQYF. CDR3 bases: TGTGCCAGCAGCGCAGACCGGGGTACGCAGTATTTT.

This sequence joins TRBV6-1 and TRBJ1-2; D perhaps matches TRBD1 (6 bases). The CDR3 length is 15 residues. Trimming took off 3 bases at V and 1 base at J, with 12 bases between the two ends. Germline CDR1 reads MNHNS; CDR2 reads SASEGT. CDR3 loop: CASSDGTNYNYGYTF. As DNA, the CDR3 is TGTGCCAGCAGTGACGGGACAAATTATAACTATGGCTACACCTTC.

This clone has just a few counts. The chain has TRBV4-1 and TRBJ1-1; 7 bases align to TRBD1. The CDR3 runs to 15 residues. Germline CDR1 reads MGHRA; CDR2 reads YSYEKL. V was clipped by 1 base and J by 3 bases; unmatched bases: 5. CDR3 in amino acids: CASSQARQGDTEAFF. The CDR3 DNA follows: TGCGCCAGCAGCCAAGCGAGGCAGGGGGACACTGAAGCTTTCTTT.

This clone occurred a few times. The rearrangement joins TRBV5-4 to TRBJ2-7; weak D call: TRBD2 (6 bases). The CDR3 covers 16 residues. V was cut by 0 bases and J by 1 base, with 14 bases left in between. Germline V gene lookup returns CDR1 SGHNT and CDR2 YYREEE (reference sequence). The CDR3 reads CASSLGGVAVSYEQYF. The CDR3 nucleotides read TGTGCCAGCAGCTTGGGGGGTGTAGCGGTATCCTACGAGCAGTACTTC.

This rearrangement joins TRBV4-1 to TRBJ2-7; TRBD2 matches 8 bases. Germline V gives CDR1 MGHRA, CDR2 YSYEKL. This CDR3 spans 15 amino acids. J lost 2 bases, V lost 1 base, and 4 bases had no gene match. In DNA form, the CDR3 reads TGCGCCAGCAGCCAAGTAGCGGGGTATACCTACGAGCAGTACTTC. Its protein is CASSQVAGYTYEQYF.

The sample holds a few counts of this clone. This rearrangement joins TRBV7-6 to TRBJ2-7; D perhaps matches TRBD1 (6 bases). Germline V gene sequence: CDR1 SGHVS, CDR2 FNYEAQ. This CDR3 is built from 14 residues. V was clipped by 4 bases and J by 3 bases, with 13 bases between them. The CDR3 DNA reads as TGTGCCAGCAGCTATTTCAAGGACAGCTACGAGCAGTACTTC. Residues: CASSYFKDSYEQYF.

This clone has a handful of counts. The chain has TRBV19 and TRBJ2-2; no clear D. The CDR3 is 13 amino acids. The germline gives CDR1 LNHDA, CDR2 SQIVND (reference sequence). Trimming took off 3 bases at V and 7 bases at J, with 9 bases between the two ends. Written as DNA, the CDR3 is TGTGCCAGTAGTATTTCTTTATTCGGGGAGCTGTTTTTT. The encoded protein is CASSISLFGELFF. The entire variable domain, with the rest obtained from reference TRBV19 and TRBJ2-2, is as follows: DGGITQSPKYLFRKEGQNVTLSCEQNLNHDAMYWYRQDPGQGLRLIYYSQIVNDFQKGDIAEGYSVSREKKESFPLTVTSAQKNPTAFYLCASSISLFGELFFGEGSRLTVL.

V and J are TRBV7-2 and TRBJ1-1, with TRBD1 matching 8 bases. The CDR3 has 15 amino acids. From germline, CDR1 is SGHTA and CDR2 FQGNSA. J lost 4 bases, V lost 6 bases, and 10 bases had no gene match. The CDR3 sequence is CASRFDRGGSTEAFF. The CDR3 nucleotides are TGTGCCAGCAGATTTGACAGGGGCGGGAGCACTGAAGCTTTCTTT. Supplemented by reference TRBV7-2 and TRBJ1-1, the full variable domain reads GAGVSQSPSNKVTEKGKDVELRCDPISGHTALYWYRQSLGQGLEFLIYFQGNSAPDKSGLPSDRFSAERTGGSVSTLTIQRTQQEDSAVYLCASRFDRGGSTEAFFGQGTRLTVV.

This chain joins TRBV7-2 and TRBJ2-3; no reliable D call. With 3 bases removed from V and 0 bases from J, the gap between germline ends came to 7 bases. CDR1 is SGHTA, CDR2 FQGNSA, per germline. The CDR3 covers 14 residues. CDR3 region: CASSFPGSTDTQYF. The CDR3 DNA reads as TGTGCCAGCAGCTTTCCCGGTAGCACAGATACGCAGTATTTT.

The chain uses TRBV11-2 and TRBJ1-1, with D uncertain. V dropped 1 base and J dropped 10 bases, with 19 bases sitting between them. The CDR3 length is 15 residues. Germline V gives CDR1 SGHAT, CDR2 FQNNGV. The DNA for the CDR3 is TGTGCCAGCAGCTTAGGGGCAGTTACCTACTCAGCAGCTTTCTTT. The encoded protein is CASSLGAVTYSAAFF.

This clone turned up a few times. The rearrangement uses TRBV19 and TRBJ2-5; 10 positions match TRBD1. The CDR3 extends over 17 amino acids. The germline CDR1 and CDR2 sequences are LNHDA and SQIVND (reference sequence). The ends lost 10 bases at V and 4 bases at J; junction bases unmatched: 18. The CDR3 here is CATNLDRGRSRGETQYF. Here the CDR3 DNA reads TGTGCCACAAACCTCGACAGGGGGCGGTCTCGGGGAGAGACCCAGTACTTC.

In its sample, this clone was seen a few times. This chain joins TRBV7-9 and TRBJ2-2, with no clear D. The CDR3 has 13 residues. From germline, CDR1 is SEHNR and CDR2 FQNEAQ (reference sequence). Trimming took off 5 bases at V and 4 bases at J, with 8 bases between the two ends. CDR3 sequence reads: CASSPFVTGELFF. The CDR3 DNA follows: TGTGCCAGCAGCCCTTTCGTCACCGGGGAGCTGTTTTTT.

There are a few counts of this clone. The rearrangement joins TRBV11-2 to TRBJ1-5; 10 bases agree with TRBD1. With 5 bases clipped from V and 4 bases from J, the junction kept 5 bases outside the gene matches. The CDR3 has 15 amino acids. From germline, CDR1 is SGHAT and CDR2 FQNNGV. The chain's CDR3 is CASSQGQGLNQPQHF. In nucleotides, the CDR3 is TGTGCCAGCAGCCAGGGACAGGGGCTGAATCAGCCCCAGCATTTT.

J is TRBJ1-2 and V is TRBV6-6, with 9 bases lining up with TRBD1. There are 15 residues in the CDR3. V lost 4 bases to trimming and J lost 5 bases; unmatched junction nucleotides: 8. From germline, CDR1 is MNHNY and CDR2 SVGAGI (reference sequence). The CDR3 is CASSFSQGANYGYTF. The CDR3 DNA reads TGTGCCAGCAGTTTCTCACAGGGGGCAAATTATGGCTACACCTTC.

This clone was counted a few times. The rearrangement joins TRBV11-1 to TRBJ1-6; a possible D gene is TRBD1 (5 bases). The germline V gene has CDR1 SGHAT and CDR2 FQDESV (reference sequence). This CDR3 comprises 14 residues. V was shortened by 0 bases and J by 8 bases, with 8 bases between the two germline ends. The CDR3 reads CASSLAFRDSPLHF. The CDR3 region has the DNA TGTGCCAGCAGCTTAGCCTTCAGGGATTCACCCCTCCACTTT. The full variable domain, its missing parts supplied by reference TRBV11-1 and TRBJ1-6, is EAEVAQSPRYKITEKSQAVAFWCDPISGHATLYWYRQILGQGPELLVQFQDESVVDDSQLPKDRFSAERLKGVDSTLKIQPAELGDSAMYLCASSLAFRDSPLHFGNGTRLTVT.

This clone was detected only a few times. This chain connects TRBV7-2 to TRBJ2-5, with TRBD1 identical over 8 bases. Germline-derived CDR1 and CDR2 are SGHTA and FQGNSA. Trimming removed 4 bases from V and 7 bases from J; junction bases left unmatched: 5. This CDR3 is 13 amino acids long. The CDR3 coding sequence is TGTGCCAGCAGCTATGGGACAGGTGGGACCCAGTACTTC. Translating it yields CASSYGTGGTQYF.

This clone was observed a few times. The chain is built from TRBV11-2 and TRBJ1-3, with D maybe TRBD1 (5 bases). The V and J ends lost 3 bases and 1 base respectively, with 7 bases between them. The CDR3 runs to 14 residues. Germline lookup yields CDR1 SGHAT and CDR2 FQNNGV. DNA for the CDR3: TGTGCCAGCAGCTTCGGGGGGTCTGGAAACACCATATATTTT. Residues: CASSFGGSGNTIYF.

The chain uses TRBV9 and TRBJ1-4; tentatively, D is TRBD1 (5 bases). The germline V gene has CDR1 SGDLS and CDR2 YYNGEE. V dropped 4 bases and J dropped 1 base, with 8 bases sitting between them. The CDR3 consists of 14 residues. The CDR3 sequence: CASSRGGTNEKLFF. In DNA, the CDR3 is TGTGCCAGCAGCCGGGGGGGAACTAATGAAAAACTGTTTTTT.

The chain uses TRBV5-1 and TRBJ2-5; D is uncertain. Trimming removed 3 bases at V and 2 bases at J, with 11 bases between. The CDR3 is 14 residues long. The germline V gene encodes CDR1 SGHRS and CDR2 YFSETQ. The CDR3 is CASSSLNSQETQYF. For the CDR3, the DNA is TGCGCCAGCAGCTCCCTGAACTCGCAAGAGACCCAGTACTTC.